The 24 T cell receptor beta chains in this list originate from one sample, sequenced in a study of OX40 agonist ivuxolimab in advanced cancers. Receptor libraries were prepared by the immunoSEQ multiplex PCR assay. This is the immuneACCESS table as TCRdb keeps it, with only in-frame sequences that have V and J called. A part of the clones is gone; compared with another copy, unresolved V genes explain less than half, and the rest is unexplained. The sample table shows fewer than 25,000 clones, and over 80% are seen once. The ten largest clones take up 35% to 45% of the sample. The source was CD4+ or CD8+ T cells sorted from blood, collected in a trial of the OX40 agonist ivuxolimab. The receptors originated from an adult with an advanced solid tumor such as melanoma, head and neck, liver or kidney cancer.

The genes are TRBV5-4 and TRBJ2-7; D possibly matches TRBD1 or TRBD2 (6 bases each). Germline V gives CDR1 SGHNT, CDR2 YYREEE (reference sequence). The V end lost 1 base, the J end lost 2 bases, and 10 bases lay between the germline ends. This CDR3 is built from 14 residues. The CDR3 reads CASSLRGAPYEQYF. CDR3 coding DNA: TGTGCCAGCAGCTTGAGGGGGGCTCCCTACGAGCAGTACTTC.

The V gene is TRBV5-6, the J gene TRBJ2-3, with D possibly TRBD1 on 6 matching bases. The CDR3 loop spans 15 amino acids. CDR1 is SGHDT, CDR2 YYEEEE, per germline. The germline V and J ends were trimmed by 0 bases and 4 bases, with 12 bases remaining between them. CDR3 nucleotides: TGTGCCAGCAGCTTGGCCTGGGACAACGCAGATACGCAGTATTTT. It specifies CASSLAWDNADTQYF.

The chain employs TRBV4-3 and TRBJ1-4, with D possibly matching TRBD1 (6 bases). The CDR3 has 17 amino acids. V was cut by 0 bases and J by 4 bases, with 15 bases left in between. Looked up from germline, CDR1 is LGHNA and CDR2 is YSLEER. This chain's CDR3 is CASSQDMAGAFNEKLFF. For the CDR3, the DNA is TGCGCCAGCAGCCAAGATATGGCGGGGGCTTTTAATGAAAAACTGTTTTTT.

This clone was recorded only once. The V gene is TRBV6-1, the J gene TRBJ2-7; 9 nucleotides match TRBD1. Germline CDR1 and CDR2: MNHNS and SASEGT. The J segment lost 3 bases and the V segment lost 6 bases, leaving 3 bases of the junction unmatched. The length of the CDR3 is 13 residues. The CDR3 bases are TGTGCCAGCAGCACAGGGGGCAACTACGAGCAGTACTTC. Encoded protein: CASSTGGNYEQYF.

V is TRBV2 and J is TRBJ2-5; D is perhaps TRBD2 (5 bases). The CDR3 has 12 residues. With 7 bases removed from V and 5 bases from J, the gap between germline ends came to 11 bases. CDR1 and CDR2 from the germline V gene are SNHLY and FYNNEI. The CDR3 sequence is CASKGERETQYF. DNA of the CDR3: TGTGCCAGCAAAGGAGAGCGGGAGACCCAGTACTTC.

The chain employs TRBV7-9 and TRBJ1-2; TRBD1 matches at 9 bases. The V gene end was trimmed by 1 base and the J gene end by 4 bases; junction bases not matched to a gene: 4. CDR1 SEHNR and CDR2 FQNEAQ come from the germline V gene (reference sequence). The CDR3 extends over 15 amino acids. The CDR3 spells CASSLGGTGTYGYTF. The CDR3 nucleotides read TGTGCCAGCAGCTTAGGAGGGACAGGGACCTATGGCTACACCTTC.

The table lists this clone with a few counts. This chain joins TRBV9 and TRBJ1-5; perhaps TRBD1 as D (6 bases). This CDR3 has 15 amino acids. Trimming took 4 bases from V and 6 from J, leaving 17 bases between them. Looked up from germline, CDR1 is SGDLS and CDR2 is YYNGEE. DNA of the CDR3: TGTGCCAGCAGCCCGGGGGGGGGCTCTGGTCAGCCCCAGCATTTT. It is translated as CASSPGGGSGQPQHF. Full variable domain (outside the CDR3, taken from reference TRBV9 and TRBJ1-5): DSGVTQTPKHLITATGQRVTLRCSPRSGDLSVYWYQQSLDQGLQFLIQYYNGEERAKGNILERFSAQQFPDLHSELNLSSLELGDSALYFCASSPGGGSGQPQHFGDGTRLSIL.

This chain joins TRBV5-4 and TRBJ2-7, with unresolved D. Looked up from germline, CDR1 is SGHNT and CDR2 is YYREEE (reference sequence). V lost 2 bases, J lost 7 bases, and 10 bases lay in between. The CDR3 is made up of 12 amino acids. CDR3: CASSLDVLEQYF. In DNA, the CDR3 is TGTGCCAGCAGCTTAGACGTCCTAGAGCAGTACTTC.

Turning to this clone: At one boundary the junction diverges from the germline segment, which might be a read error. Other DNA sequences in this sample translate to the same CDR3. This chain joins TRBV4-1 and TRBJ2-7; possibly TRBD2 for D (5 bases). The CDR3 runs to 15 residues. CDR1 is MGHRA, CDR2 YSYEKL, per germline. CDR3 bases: TGTGCCAGCAGCCAAGATAAGGGCAGGAGGTACGAGCAGTACTTC. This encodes CASSQDKGRRYEQYF.

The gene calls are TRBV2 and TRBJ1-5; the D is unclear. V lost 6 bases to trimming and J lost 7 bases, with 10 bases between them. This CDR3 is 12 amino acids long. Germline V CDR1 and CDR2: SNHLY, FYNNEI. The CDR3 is CASSQVGQPQHF. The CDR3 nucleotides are TGTGCCAGCAGCCAGGTGGGCCAGCCCCAGCATTTT.

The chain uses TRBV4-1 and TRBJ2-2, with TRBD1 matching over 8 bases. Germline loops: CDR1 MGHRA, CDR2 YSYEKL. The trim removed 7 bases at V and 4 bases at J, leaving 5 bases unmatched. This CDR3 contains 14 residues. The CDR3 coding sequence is TGCGCCAGCACTGGACAGGGAGTCACCGGGGAGCTGTTTTTT. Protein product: CASTGQGVTGELFF.

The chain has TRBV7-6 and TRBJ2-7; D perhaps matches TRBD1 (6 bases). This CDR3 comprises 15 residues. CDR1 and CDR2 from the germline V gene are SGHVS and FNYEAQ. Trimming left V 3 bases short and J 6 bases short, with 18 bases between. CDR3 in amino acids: CASSFQGMGVGEQYF. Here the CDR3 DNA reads TGTGCCAGCAGCTTCCAGGGGATGGGAGTGGGCGAGCAGTACTTC.

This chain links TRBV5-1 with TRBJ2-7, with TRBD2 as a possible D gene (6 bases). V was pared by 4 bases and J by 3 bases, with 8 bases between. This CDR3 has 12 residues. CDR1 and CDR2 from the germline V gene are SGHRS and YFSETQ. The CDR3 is CASSQGGYEQYF. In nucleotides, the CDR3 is TGCGCCAGCAGCCAGGGAGGCTACGAGCAGTACTTC.

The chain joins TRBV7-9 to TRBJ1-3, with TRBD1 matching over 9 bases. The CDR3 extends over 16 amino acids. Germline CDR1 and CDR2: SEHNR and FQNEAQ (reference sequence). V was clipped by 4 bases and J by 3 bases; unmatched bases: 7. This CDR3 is CASSSTRDRVGNTIYF. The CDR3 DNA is TGTGCCAGCAGCTCGACCAGGGACAGGGTTGGAAACACCATATATTTT.

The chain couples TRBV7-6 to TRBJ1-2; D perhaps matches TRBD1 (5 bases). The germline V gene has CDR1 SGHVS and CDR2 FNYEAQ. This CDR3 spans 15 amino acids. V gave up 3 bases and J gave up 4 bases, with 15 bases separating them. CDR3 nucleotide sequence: TGTGCCAGCAGCTTTATAGGTACAGGCTCCTATGGCTACACCTTC. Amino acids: CASSFIGTGSYGYTF.

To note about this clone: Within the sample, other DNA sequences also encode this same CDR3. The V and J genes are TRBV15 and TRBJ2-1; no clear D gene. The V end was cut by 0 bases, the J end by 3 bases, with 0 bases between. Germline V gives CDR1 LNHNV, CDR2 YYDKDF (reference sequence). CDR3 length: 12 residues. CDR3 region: CATSRDYNEQFF. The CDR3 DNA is TGTGCCACCAGCAGAGACTACAATGAGCAGTTCTTC.

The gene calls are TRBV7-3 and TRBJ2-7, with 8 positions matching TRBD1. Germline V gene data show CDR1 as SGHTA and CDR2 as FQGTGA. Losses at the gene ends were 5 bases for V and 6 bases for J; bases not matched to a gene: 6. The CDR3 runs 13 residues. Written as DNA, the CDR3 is TGTGCCAGCAGCCCTAGGACAGGGCTCGAGCAGTACTTC. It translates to CASSPRTGLEQYF.

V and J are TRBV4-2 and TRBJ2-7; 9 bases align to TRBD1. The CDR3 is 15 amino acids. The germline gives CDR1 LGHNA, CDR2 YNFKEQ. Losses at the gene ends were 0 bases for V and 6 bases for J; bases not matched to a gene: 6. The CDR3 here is CASSQDWGQGGEQYF. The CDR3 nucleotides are TGTGCCAGCAGCCAAGATTGGGGACAGGGCGGCGAGCAGTACTTC.

CDR3 region: CASSFKGGAEAFF. DNA for the CDR3: TGTGCCAGCAGCTTCAAGGGTGGGGCTGAAGCTTTCTTT. V is TRBV7-2 and J is TRBJ1-1; unclear D gene. Germline CDR1 reads SGHTA; CDR2 reads FQGNSA. This CDR3 is built from 13 residues. Trimming removed 3 bases from V and 6 bases from J, with 11 bases in between.

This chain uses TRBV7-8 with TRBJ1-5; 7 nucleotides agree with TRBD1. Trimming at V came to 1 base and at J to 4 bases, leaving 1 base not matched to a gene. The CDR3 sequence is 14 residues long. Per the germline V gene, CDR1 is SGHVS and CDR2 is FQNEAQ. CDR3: CASSLGQGNQPQHF. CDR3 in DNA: TGTGCCAGCAGCTTAGGACAGGGAAATCAGCCCCAGCATTTT.

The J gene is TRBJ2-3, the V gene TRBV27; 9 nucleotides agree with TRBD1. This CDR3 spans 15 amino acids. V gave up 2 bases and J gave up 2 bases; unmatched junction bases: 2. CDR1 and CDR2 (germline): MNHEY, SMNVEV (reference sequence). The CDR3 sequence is CASSLGTGTTDTQYF. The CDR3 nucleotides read TGTGCCAGCAGTTTAGGGACAGGGACCACAGATACGCAGTATTTT.

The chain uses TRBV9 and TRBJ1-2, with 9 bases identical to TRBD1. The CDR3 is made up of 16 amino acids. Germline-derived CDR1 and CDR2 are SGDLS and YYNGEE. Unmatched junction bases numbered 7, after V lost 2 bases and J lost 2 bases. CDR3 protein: CASSVGGTGSNYGYTF. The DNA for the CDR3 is TGTGCCAGCAGCGTCGGAGGGACAGGGTCGAACTATGGCTACACCTTC.

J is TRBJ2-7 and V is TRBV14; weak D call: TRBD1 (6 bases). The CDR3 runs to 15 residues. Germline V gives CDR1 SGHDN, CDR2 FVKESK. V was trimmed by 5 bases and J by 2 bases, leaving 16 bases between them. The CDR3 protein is CASSITGHYPYEQYF. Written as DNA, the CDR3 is TGTGCCAGCAGCATAACGGGACACTACCCCTACGAGCAGTACTTC. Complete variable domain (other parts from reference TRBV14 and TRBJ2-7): EAGVTQFPSHSVIEKGQTVTLRCDPISGHDNLYWYRRVMGKEIKFLLHFVKESKQDESGMPNNRFLAERTGGTYSTLKVQPAELEDSGVYFCASSITGHYPYEQYFGPGTRLTVT.

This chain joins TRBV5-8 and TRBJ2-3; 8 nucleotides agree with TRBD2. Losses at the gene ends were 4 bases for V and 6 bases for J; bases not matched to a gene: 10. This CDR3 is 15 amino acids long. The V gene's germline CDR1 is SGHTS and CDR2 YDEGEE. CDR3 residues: CASSPGLAGGDTQYF. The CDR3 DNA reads TGTGCCAGCAGCCCTGGACTAGCAGGAGGGGATACGCAGTATTTT.